This T cell receptor beta chain appears in the sequencing data of a study of blood T cell repertoires in COVID-19. The overall study: PBMCs, B-cell-depleted T cells, or T cells were the source of the cDNA or gDNA that made up the material.

The CDR3 runs 17 residues. Germline V CDR1 and CDR2: SGHRS, YFSETQ. V gave up 5 bases and J gave up 0 bases, with 19 bases separating them. Some clones are missing from TCRdb's copy, which holds only in-frame ones; the method was immunoSEQ multiplex PCR. The sample carries 350,000 to 550,000 clones, about 89% recorded once. The receptor comes from a woman aged 25 to 39 with acute or convalescent COVID-19. The chain recombines TRBV5-1 with TRBJ2-3; possible D gene TRBD2, 6 bases. Sequenced sample: peripheral blood. CDR3 coding DNA: TGCGCCAGCAGTCAGTTGCGGGGTGAAGACAGCACAGATACGCAGTATTTT. The encoded protein is CASSQLRGEDSTDTQYF.